This is a list of T cell receptor beta chains from one sample in a study of T-cell reconstitution after alpha-beta-depleted transplantation in children. One entry per CDR3 protein results from TCRdb running MiXCR on the PCR reads. The profile shows 610,000 or so distinct CDR3 sequences, approximately 30% of them singletons. The sample consisted of PBMCs, taken before TCRalphabeta/CD19-depleted stem cell transplant. These receptors were collected from a boy younger than two with Wiskott-Aldrich syndrome, due to receive a stem cell transplant. CDR3s include the opening cysteine and the closing phenylalanine or tryptophan. The D gene is left open where the match is weak. Rows give clone size only sometimes, using once, few, many, or a class for an expanded clone.

v_call: TRBV4-1; clone_size: few; j_call: TRBJ2-1; d_call: TRBD2; cdr3_aa: CASSLGTSGPYNEQFF; cdr3_nt: TGCGCCAGCAGCCTCGGGACTAGCGGGCCTTACAATGAGCAGTTCTTC
v_call: TRBV20-1; clone_size: -; j_call: TRBJ1-5; d_call: -; cdr3_aa: CSARDIGSSNQPQHF; cdr3_nt: TGCAGTGCTAGAGATATCGGCAGTAGCAATCAGCCCCAGCATTTT
v_call: TRBV7-2; clone_size: -; j_call: TRBJ2-7; d_call: TRBD1; cdr3_aa: CASSTGTGVDEQYF; cdr3_nt: TGTGCCAGCAGCACCGGGACAGGGGTTGACGAGCAGTACTTC
v_call: TRBV6-1; clone_size: -; j_call: TRBJ1-1; d_call: TRBD1; cdr3_aa: CASRDTGGAQAFF; cdr3_nt: TGTGCCAGCAGGGATACAGGGGGCGCGCAAGCTTTCTTT
v_call: TRBV28; clone_size: -; j_call: TRBJ2-7; d_call: TRBD2; cdr3_aa: CASSLSAAGASYEQYF; cdr3_nt: TGTGCCAGCAGTTTATCGGCTGCGGGAGCATCCTACGAGCAGTACTTC
v_call: TRBV4-1; clone_size: -; j_call: TRBJ2-2; d_call: TRBD1; cdr3_aa: CASSQDPGQGITGELFF; cdr3_nt: TGCGCCAGCAGCCAAGATCCCGGACAGGGTATTACCGGGGAGCTGTTTTTT
v_call: TRBV11-2; clone_size: -; j_call: TRBJ2-1; d_call: TRBD2; cdr3_aa: CASSLTPLAGVNEQFF; cdr3_nt: TGTGCCAGCAGCTTAACACCGCTAGCGGGAGTGAATGAGCAGTTCTTC
v_call: TRBV4-2; clone_size: -; j_call: TRBJ2-7; d_call: -; cdr3_aa: CASSQRPDYEQYF; cdr3_nt: TGTGCCAGCAGCCAACGGCCCGACTACGAGCAGTACTTC
v_call: TRBV7-9; clone_size: few; j_call: TRBJ2-3; d_call: -; cdr3_aa: CASKKLERHLTDTQYF; cdr3_nt: TGTGCCAGCAAGAAACTGGAACGGCATCTAACAGATACGCAGTATTTT
v_call: TRBV6-1; clone_size: few; j_call: TRBJ2-1; d_call: TRBD2; cdr3_aa: CASKAGGYNEQFF; cdr3_nt: TGTGCCAGCAAAGCGGGAGGGTACAATGAGCAGTTCTTC
v_call: TRBV28; clone_size: -; j_call: TRBJ2-1; d_call: TRBD1; cdr3_aa: CASSGLDRASNEQFF; cdr3_nt: TGTGCCAGCAGTGGCCTAGACAGGGCCTCCAATGAGCAGTTCTTC
v_call: TRBV7-2; clone_size: few; j_call: TRBJ1-1; d_call: -; cdr3_aa: CASSSPLSTEAFF; cdr3_nt: TGTGCCAGCAGCTCTCCCCTGAGCACTGAAGCTTTCTTT
v_call: TRBV20-1; clone_size: -; j_call: TRBJ2-1; d_call: -; cdr3_aa: CSATIGTHVYNEQFF; cdr3_nt: TGCAGTGCCACAATCGGGACGCACGTATACAATGAGCAGTTCTTC
v_call: TRBV6-5; clone_size: few; j_call: TRBJ1-5; d_call: -; cdr3_aa: CASSYSPTGSQPQHF; cdr3_nt: TGTGCCAGCAGTTACTCCCCCACCGGCAGTCAGCCCCAGCATTTT
v_call: TRBV30; clone_size: few; j_call: TRBJ2-1; d_call: -; cdr3_aa: CAWRRRTVNEQFF; cdr3_nt: TGTGCCTGGAGACGAAGGACGGTCAATGAGCAGTTCTTC
v_call: TRBV28; clone_size: -; j_call: TRBJ2-2; d_call: -; cdr3_aa: CASIRQGVGELFF; cdr3_nt: TGTGCCAGCATCCGCCAGGGAGTCGGGGAGCTGTTTTTT
v_call: TRBV20-1; clone_size: -; j_call: TRBJ2-5; d_call: TRBD1; cdr3_aa: CSAKGTGKFETQYF; cdr3_nt: TGCAGTGCTAAAGGGACAGGGAAATTCGAGACCCAGTACTTC
v_call: TRBV5-4; clone_size: few; j_call: TRBJ2-7; d_call: -; cdr3_aa: CASSSHSYYEQYF; cdr3_nt: TGTGCCAGCAGCTCGCACAGTTACTACGAGCAGTACTTC
v_call: TRBV5-1; clone_size: -; j_call: TRBJ1-5; d_call: -; cdr3_aa: CASSLVGEPNQPQHF; cdr3_nt: TGCGCCAGCAGCTTGGTTGGCGAGCCCAATCAGCCCCAGCATTTT
v_call: TRBV5-4; clone_size: -; j_call: TRBJ2-3; d_call: -; cdr3_aa: CASSLVSPSTDTQYF; cdr3_nt: TGTGCCAGCAGCTTGGTATCTCCTTCCACAGATACGCAGTATTTT
v_call: TRBV29-1; clone_size: -; j_call: TRBJ2-7; d_call: TRBD2; cdr3_aa: CSVASGRAYEQYF; cdr3_nt: TGCAGCGTTGCCAGCGGGAGGGCCTACGAGCAGTACTTC
v_call: TRBV5-1; clone_size: -; j_call: TRBJ2-3; d_call: TRBD2; cdr3_aa: CASSLASGPGGRVLDTQYF; cdr3_nt: TGCGCCAGCAGCTTGGCCTCCGGTCCTGGCGGGAGAGTTTTAGATACGCAGTATTTT
v_call: TRBV5-1; clone_size: -; j_call: TRBJ2-1; d_call: -; cdr3_aa: CASSFSRDYNEQFF; cdr3_nt: TGCGCCAGCAGCTTCTCTCGGGACTACAATGAGCAGTTCTTC
v_call: TRBV10-3; clone_size: -; j_call: TRBJ2-5; d_call: TRBD1; cdr3_aa: CAIRDSQETQYF; cdr3_nt: TGTGCCATCCGGGACAGCCAAGAGACCCAGTACTTC
v_call: TRBV5-1; clone_size: -; j_call: TRBJ2-3; d_call: TRBD2; cdr3_aa: CASSRLAGDTDTQYF; cdr3_nt: TGCGCCAGCAGCCGACTAGCGGGAGACACAGATACGCAGTATTTT
v_call: TRBV7-6; clone_size: -; j_call: TRBJ2-5; d_call: TRBD1; cdr3_aa: CASSAIQGAKETQYF; cdr3_nt: TGTGCCAGCAGCGCGATTCAGGGGGCTAAAGAGACCCAGTACTTC
v_call: TRBV10-2; clone_size: -; j_call: TRBJ2-5; d_call: TRBD1; cdr3_aa: CASRPNWGTGVVETQYF; cdr3_nt: TGCGCCAGCAGACCAAATTGGGGGACAGGGGTCGTGGAGACCCAGTACTTC
v_call: TRBV10-3; clone_size: -; j_call: TRBJ2-1; d_call: TRBD2; cdr3_aa: CAISVRFRGDGLAGKRNNEQFF; cdr3_nt: TGTGCCATCAGTGTAAGGTTTCGGGGTGACGGACTAGCGGGAAAGCGGAACAATGAGCAGTTCTTC
v_call: TRBV14; clone_size: few; j_call: TRBJ2-5; d_call: -; cdr3_aa: CASSQDKRSSRETQYF; cdr3_nt: TGTGCCAGCAGCCAAGATAAGCGGAGCTCCAGGGAGACCCAGTACTTC
v_call: TRBV18; clone_size: -; j_call: TRBJ1-1; d_call: -; cdr3_aa: CASSTSGNTEAFF; cdr3_nt: TGTGCCAGCTCTACGAGTGGGAACACTGAAGCTTTCTTT
v_call: TRBV2; clone_size: few; j_call: TRBJ2-4; d_call: -; cdr3_aa: CASALGVGKNIQYF; cdr3_nt: TGTGCCAGCGCACTAGGGGTTGGCAAAAACATTCAGTACTTC